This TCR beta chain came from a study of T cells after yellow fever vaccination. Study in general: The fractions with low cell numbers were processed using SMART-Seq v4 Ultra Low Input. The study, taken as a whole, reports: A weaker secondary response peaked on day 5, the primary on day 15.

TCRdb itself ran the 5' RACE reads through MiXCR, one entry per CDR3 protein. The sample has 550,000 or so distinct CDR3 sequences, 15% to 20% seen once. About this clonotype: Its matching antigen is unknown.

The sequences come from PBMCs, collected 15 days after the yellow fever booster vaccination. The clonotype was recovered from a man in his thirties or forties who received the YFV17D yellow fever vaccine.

DNA for the CDR3: TGTGCCACCAGCAGAGGGGACAGCAACCGGCCCCAGCATTTT. Translated: CATSRGDSNRPQHF. The chain uses TRBV15 and TRBJ1-5, with 7 bases lining up with TRBD1. With V trimmed by 1 base and J by 9 bases, 6 bases remained unmatched. This CDR3 spans 14 amino acids. From germline, CDR1 is LNHNV and CDR2 YYDKDF (reference sequence).